Described below is a single TCR beta chain sequence and its context. The data stem from a study of blood T cell repertoires in COVID-19. Study-wide context: Samples representing acute and convalescent COVID-19 were sourced from the United States, Italy and Spain. T cells, B-cell-depleted T cells, or PBMCs provided the cDNA or gDNA that served as material.

V was trimmed by 3 bases and J by 6 bases, leaving 12 bases between them. The germline gives CDR1 KGHSH, CDR2 LQKENI. CDR3 length: 14 residues. Methods used by the authors: The assay estimated nucleated cells by amplifying reference gene primers. Sequencing used immunoSEQ multiplex PCR; TCRdb keeps in-frame clones, though not all of them. That table gives V, J and clone size, and the DNA gave D and trimming. Of some 200,000 clones listed, about 75% are singletons. This receptor was taken from a woman between 50 and 59 years old with active or convalescent COVID-19. Sequenced: peripheral blood. The V and J genes are TRBV18 and TRBJ2-1; unclear D gene. The DNA for the CDR3 is TGTGCCAGCTCACCCGAGAATAAGCGCAATGAGCAGTTCTTC. Protein sequence: CASSPENKRNEQFF.